This T cell receptor (beta chain) was documented in a study of T cells in Graves' hyperthyroidism and ophthalmopathy (dated by TCRdb to between 2018 and 2020). Turning to the overall study: Peripheral blood was sampled at the time of initial diagnosis, prior to any treatment. To identify TCR V-J signatures that set the groups apart, the researchers used a discovery cohort of about a hundred patients, made up of about 44 with Graves' ophthalmopathy and 55 to 65 with stable Graves' hyperthyroidism. Whether ophthalmopathy could be predicted prospectively was tested in an independent validation cohort made up of roughly 19 hyperthyroidism patients plus 17 patients who later progressed to ophthalmopathy. The 90 or so discovery patients were randomly split 7:3 into training and test sets. In addition, the study compared T-cell repertoires in thyroid tissue and in blood from six Graves' hyperthyroidism patients. Following sampling, methimazole starting at 30 mg daily was given to hyperthyroidism patients, and high-dose intravenous methylprednisolone was given to ophthalmopathy patients. TCR Vbeta CDR3 sequencing of roughly 140 peripheral blood samples (fewer than 45 ophthalmopathy, under 80 hyperthyroidism and 17 progressor patients) is reported in the paper.

CDR1 and CDR2 (SGHAT, FQDESV) derive from the germline V gene (reference sequence). From cysteine to phenylalanine, the CDR3 is 14 amino acids long. Kept here is only the CDR3 DNA, which spans 42 bases and is read in frame from base 1. Trimming costs V 1 base and J 5 bases, and their ends lie 11 bases apart. The TCR beta CDR3 regions were amplified from RNA transcripts. The first round of RT-PCR for the TCR CDR3 was performed with the HTBI primer set and the Qiagen OneStep RT-PCR kit. Libraries were constructed in a second round of multiplex PCR, after which size selection and purification were carried out. Paired-end sequencing of the libraries was performed with 100 bp reads on an Illumina HiSeq2000. In the authors' own workflow: SOAPnuke was used to process the raw data, with reads discarded if the reads contained adapters or uncalled bases, had a mean Phred below 15, or lacked an exact constant-primer or identifier match. High-quality paired reads were merged with COPE v1.2.5, and unique nucleotide sequences were defined as clonotypes. MiTCR v1.1 was used to align clonotypes to the IMGT TRBV, TRBD and TRBJ reference segments. The analysis included only V-J combinations with a frequency above 0.0001, which together covered more than 99% of the repertoires. The TCS score was defined as the ratio of F50 (clonal expansion) to E x V (chaos), calculated using BLOSUM62-based TCRdist between CDR3 peptides within each V-J. Welch's t-statistics and random forest reduced around 520 V-J features to 13, which were used in a naive Bayes classifier (R e1071). TCRdb reworked the public reads: Q25 trimming with fastp, MiXCR clone assembly, productive beta chains retained. One record per CDR3 amino acid sequence lists the most common genes and DNA. These V and J calls originate from TCRdb's pipeline instead of the authors' own analysis. The sample table lists more than 500,000 distinct CDR3 sequences, about 14% of them with a count of one. The ten largest clonotypes hold approximately 15% of the sample.

What the authors observed across the whole study: No statistical method was used to set the sample size in advance, and investigators knew the group allocation. A 13 V-J signature model separated ophthalmopathy from stable hyperthyroidism, with 87.88% sensitivity and around 84% specificity in cross-validation and 80%/75% in testing. During validation, the model predicted progression to ophthalmopathy a median of around six months ahead of onset, with around 71% sensitivity and roughly 72% specificity. Most expanded thyroid clonotypes (frequency above 0.001) were also detected in blood, suggesting blood repertoires may reflect thyroid immune responses.

Stable Graves' hyperthyroidism was defined as no progression to ophthalmopathy during 18 months of follow-up. Hyperthyroidism patients were newly diagnosed, had a disease duration of under 2 months, and were aged 18 to 65 years. Patients with uncontrolled infections, other autoimmune diseases, pregnancy or lactation were excluded. Clinical symptoms, serum thyroxine and TRAb, thyroid ultrasound, and orbital computed tomography formed the basis for the diagnoses. PBMCs were separated from over 9 ml of fresh peripheral blood using Ficoll-Paque density gradient centrifugation. Trizol reagent was used to extract total RNA, and RNA quality was then checked on an Agilent 2100 Bioanalyzer. This clonotype was detected many times. The antigen it binds to is not known. The record has no base qualities; no much larger clone is one base away.

The V gene is TRBV11-1 and the J gene is TRBJ1-1; confidence is insufficient to name the D gene. Sequencing was done on a sample of blood. The origin of this receptor is a woman aged 40 to 50 with Graves' hyperthyroidism. CDR3 protein: CASSLVGMGTEAFF. The DNA sequence is given as TGTGCCAGCAGCTTAGTCGGGATGGGGACTGAAGCTTTCTTT.